These 7 T cell receptor beta chains came from one sample sequenced in a study of response to subunit inactivated influenza vaccine. TCRdb independently ran MiXCR on the RT-PCR reads; one entry per CDR3 protein. The sample has 400,000 to 550,000 distinct CDR3 sequences; around 25% are singletons. This sample comprised CD4+ T cells sorted from PBMCs, obtained about 5 days after vaccination. All receptors derive from a man aged 45-65 years who received an inactivated influenza vaccine.

This clonotype came up a few times. V usage is TRBV7-8 and J usage is TRBJ1-5; D is unresolved. V lost 2 bases, J lost 0 bases, and 11 bases lay in between. The CDR3 spans 16 residues. From germline, CDR1 is SGHVS and CDR2 FQNEAQ. Written as DNA, the CDR3 is TGTGCCAGCAGCTTACTTGCCAGAAATAGCAATCAGCCCCAGCATTTT. Protein sequence: CASSLLARNSNQPQHF.

Only a few counts were recorded for this clonotype. This chain joins TRBV20-1 and TRBJ2-1, with TRBD2 identical over 7 bases. The CDR3 spans 14 residues. With V trimmed by 4 bases and J by 4 bases, 7 bases remained unmatched. Germline-derived CDR1 and CDR2 are DFQATT and SNEGSKA (reference sequence). The CDR3 bases are TGCAGTGCTATGACCGGGACTACTTACAATGAGCAGTTCTTC. It yields the protein CSAMTGTTYNEQFF.

This clonotype turned up a few times. The chain uses TRBV10-3 and TRBJ2-1, with 7 bases fitting TRBD1. The trim removed 7 bases at V and 6 bases at J, leaving 0 bases unmatched. The germline V gene encodes CDR1 ENHRY and CDR2 SYGVKD. This CDR3 is 11 amino acids long. The CDR3 sequence: CAITGGNEQFF. The DNA of the CDR3 is TGTGCCATCACAGGGGGCAATGAGCAGTTCTTC.

This clonotype was seen a few times. The chain employs TRBV15 and TRBJ2-1; no clear D. CDR1 and CDR2 from the germline V gene are LNHNV and YYDKDF (reference sequence). The CDR3 runs 12 residues. Trimming stripped 0 bases from V and 8 bases from J, with 5 bases between. The CDR3 sequence: CATSRDVDEQFF. For the CDR3, the DNA is TGTGCCACCAGCAGAGATGTAGATGAGCAGTTCTTC.

The CDR3 loop reads CASSDMTGGYEQYF. The CDR3 region has the DNA TGTGCCAGCTCCGATATGACAGGGGGCTACGAGCAGTACTTC. This chain connects TRBV18 to TRBJ2-7; 9 bases match TRBD1. The CDR3 loop spans 14 amino acids. Germline CDR1 reads KGHSH; CDR2 reads LQKENI. The V gene end was trimmed by 6 bases and the J gene end by 3 bases; junction bases not matched to a gene: 6.

The chain has TRBV7-9 and TRBJ2-5, with TRBD2 matching 11 bases. After removal of 5 bases from V and 3 bases from J, the junction contained 5 bases not matched to a gene. The germline gives CDR1 SEHNR, CDR2 FQNEAQ (reference sequence). This CDR3 comprises 15 residues. The CDR3 sequence is CASSPSGGLKETQYF. CDR3 coding DNA: TGTGCCAGCAGCCCTAGCGGGGGGCTAAAAGAGACCCAGTACTTC.

CDR3 sequence (DNA): TGCAGCGTTTACAGGGCCGACACCGGGGAGCTGTTTTTT. Amino acids: CSVYRADTGELFF. This sequence joins TRBV29-1 and TRBJ2-2, with TRBD1 as a possible D gene (6 bases). Germline CDR1 and CDR2: SQVTM and ANQGSEA. This CDR3 has 13 residues. V lost 5 bases and J 3 bases, leaving 10 bases between the germline ends.